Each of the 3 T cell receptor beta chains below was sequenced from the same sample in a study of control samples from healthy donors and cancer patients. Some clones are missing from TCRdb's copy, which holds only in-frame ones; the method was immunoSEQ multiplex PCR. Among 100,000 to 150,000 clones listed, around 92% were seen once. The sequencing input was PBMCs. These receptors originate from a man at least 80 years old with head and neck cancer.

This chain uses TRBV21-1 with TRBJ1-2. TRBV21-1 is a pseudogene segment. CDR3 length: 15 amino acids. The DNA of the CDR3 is TGTGCCAGCATTAGTAGCAAAAGATTAAACTATGGCTACACCTTC. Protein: CASISSKRLNYGYTF.

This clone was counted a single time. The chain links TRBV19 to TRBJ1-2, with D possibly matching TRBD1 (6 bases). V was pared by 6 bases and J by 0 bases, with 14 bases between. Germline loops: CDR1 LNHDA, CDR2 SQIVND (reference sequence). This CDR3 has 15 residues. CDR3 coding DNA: TGTGCCAGTAGAACCCCCGGGACAACTAACTATGGCTACACCTTC. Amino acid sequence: CASRTPGTTNYGYTF.

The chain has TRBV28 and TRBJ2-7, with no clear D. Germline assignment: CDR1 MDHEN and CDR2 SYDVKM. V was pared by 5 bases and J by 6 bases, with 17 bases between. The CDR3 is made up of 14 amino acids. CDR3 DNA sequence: TGTGCCAGCAGTACCTCCGGACGAACGGGCGAGCAGTACTTC. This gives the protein CASSTSGRTGEQYF.